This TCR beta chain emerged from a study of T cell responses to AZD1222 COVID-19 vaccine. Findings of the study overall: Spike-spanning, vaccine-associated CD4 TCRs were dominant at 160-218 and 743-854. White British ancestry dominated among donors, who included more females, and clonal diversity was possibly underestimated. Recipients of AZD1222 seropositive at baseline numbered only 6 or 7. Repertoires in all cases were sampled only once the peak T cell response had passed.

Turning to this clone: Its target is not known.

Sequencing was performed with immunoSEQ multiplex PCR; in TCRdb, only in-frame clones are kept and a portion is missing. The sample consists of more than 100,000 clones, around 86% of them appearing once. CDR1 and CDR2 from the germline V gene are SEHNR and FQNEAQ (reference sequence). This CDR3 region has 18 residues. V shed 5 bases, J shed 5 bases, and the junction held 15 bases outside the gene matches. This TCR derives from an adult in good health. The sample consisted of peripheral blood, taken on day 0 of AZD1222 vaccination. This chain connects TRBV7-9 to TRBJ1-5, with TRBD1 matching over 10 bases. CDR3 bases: TGTGCCAGCAGCCCCTCACCGGGGGACAGGGGAGCCCATCAGCCCCAGCATTTT. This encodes CASSPSPGDRGAHQPQHF.